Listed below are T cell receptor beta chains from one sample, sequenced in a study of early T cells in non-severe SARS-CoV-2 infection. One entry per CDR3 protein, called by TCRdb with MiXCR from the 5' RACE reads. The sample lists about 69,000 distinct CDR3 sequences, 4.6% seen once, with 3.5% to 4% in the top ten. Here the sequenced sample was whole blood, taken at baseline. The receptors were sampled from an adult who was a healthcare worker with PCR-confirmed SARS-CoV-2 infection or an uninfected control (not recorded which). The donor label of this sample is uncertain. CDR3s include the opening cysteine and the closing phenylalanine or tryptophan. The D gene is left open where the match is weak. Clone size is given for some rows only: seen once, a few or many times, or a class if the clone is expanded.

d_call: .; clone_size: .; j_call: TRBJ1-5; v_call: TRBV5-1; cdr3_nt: TGCGCCAGCAGCTTCGGCCCCACAGGGTCGGGCAATCAGCCCCAGCATTTT; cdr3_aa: CASSFGPTGSGNQPQHF
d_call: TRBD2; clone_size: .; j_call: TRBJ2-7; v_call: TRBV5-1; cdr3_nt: TGCACCAGCAGCCGGTCCTCGACTAGCGGGGCGGATGAGCAGTACTTC; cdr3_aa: CTSSRSSTSGADEQYF
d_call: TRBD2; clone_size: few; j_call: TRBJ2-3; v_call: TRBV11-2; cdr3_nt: TGTGCCAGCAGCCCGGGACTAGCGGGGGGGCAGGCATTGACAGATACGCAGTATTTT; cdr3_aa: CASSPGLAGGQALTDTQYF
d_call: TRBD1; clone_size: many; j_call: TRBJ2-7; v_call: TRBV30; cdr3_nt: TGTGCCTGGAGTCCGGGACAGGGAGTGCCCTACGAGCAGTACTTC; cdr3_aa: CAWSPGQGVPYEQYF
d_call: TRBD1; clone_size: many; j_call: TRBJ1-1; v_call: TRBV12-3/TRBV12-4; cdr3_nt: TGTGCCAGCAGTTTCGAAGTCTGGACAGGGCGCCCTGAAGCTTTCTTT; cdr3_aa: CASSFEVWTGRPEAFF
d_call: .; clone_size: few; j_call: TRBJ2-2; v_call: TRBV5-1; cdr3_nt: TGCGCCAGCAGCTTGATCGTGGGGGATGACGGGGAGCTGTTTTTT; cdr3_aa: CASSLIVGDDGELFF
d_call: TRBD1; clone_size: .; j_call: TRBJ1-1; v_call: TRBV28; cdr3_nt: TGTGCCAGCACCCTCCGGGACAGGGGGTACACTGAAGCTTTCTTT; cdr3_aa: CASTLRDRGYTEAFF
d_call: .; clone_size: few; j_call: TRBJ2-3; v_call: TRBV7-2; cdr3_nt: TGTGCCAGCAGTCGAAGGGGTTGGGCTGACCGCACAGATACGCAGTATTTT; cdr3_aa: CASSRRGWADRTDTQYF
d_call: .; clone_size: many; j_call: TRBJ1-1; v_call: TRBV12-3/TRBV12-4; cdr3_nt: TGTGCCAGCAGTTTAGTGGATGAAGCTTTCTTT; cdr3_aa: CASSLVDEAFF
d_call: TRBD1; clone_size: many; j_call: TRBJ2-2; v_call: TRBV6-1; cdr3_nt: TGTGCCAGCTTAAACAGGGGCGGCGGGGAGCTGTTTTTT; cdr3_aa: CASLNRGGGELFF
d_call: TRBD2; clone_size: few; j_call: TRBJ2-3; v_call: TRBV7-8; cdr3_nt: TGTGCCAGCAGCAACGAAGGCGGGGGGGCCGTGGATACGCAGTATTTT; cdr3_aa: CASSNEGGGAVDTQYF
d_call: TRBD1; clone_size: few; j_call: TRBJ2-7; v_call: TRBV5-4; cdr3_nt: TGTGCCAGCAGCATTGGACAGGTGACTTCCTACGAGCAGTACTTC; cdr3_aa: CASSIGQVTSYEQYF
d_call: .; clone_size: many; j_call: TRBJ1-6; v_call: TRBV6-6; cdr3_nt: TGTGCCAGCAGTTACTCGGGGCAGGTTAATTCACCCCTCCACTTT; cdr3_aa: CASSYSGQVNSPLHF